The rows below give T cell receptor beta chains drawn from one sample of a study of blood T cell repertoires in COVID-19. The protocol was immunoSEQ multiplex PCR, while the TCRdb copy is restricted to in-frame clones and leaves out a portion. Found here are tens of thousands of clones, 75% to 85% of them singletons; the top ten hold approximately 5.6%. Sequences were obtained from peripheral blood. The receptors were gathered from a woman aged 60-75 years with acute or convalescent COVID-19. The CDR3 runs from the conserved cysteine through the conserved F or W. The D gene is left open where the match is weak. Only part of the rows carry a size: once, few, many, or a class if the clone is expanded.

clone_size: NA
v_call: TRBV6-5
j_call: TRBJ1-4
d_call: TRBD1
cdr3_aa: CASSWTGGEEKLFF
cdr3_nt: TGTGCCAGCAGTTGGACAGGGGGAGAGGAAAAACTGTTTTTT

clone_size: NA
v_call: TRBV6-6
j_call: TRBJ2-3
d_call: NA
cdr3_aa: CASSPTGGALSTDTQYF
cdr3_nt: TGTGCCAGCAGTCCTACAGGGGGGGCCCTTTCCACAGATACGCAGTATTTT

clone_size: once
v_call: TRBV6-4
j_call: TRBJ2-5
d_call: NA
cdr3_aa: CASSESTGQEETQYF
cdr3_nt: TGTGCCAGCAGTGAGTCTACAGGGCAGGAAGAGACCCAGTACTTC

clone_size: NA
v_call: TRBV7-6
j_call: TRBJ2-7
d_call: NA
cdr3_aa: CASSLEGQEGEQYF
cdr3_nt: TGTGCCAGCAGCTTAGAAGGCCAGGAGGGGGAGCAGTACTTC

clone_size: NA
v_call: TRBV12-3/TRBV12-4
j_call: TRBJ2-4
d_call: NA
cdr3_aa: CASSLSLTGREYF
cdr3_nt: TGTGCCAGCAGTCTTTCGTTAACAGGACGCGAGTACTTC

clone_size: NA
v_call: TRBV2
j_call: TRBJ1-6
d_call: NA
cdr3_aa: CASSEQESPLHF
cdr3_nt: TGTGCCAGCAGTGAACAAGAGTCACCCCTCCACTTT

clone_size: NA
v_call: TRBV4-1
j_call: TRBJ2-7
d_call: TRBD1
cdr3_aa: CASSRIGQGSDEQYF
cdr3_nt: TGCGCCAGCAGCCGGATCGGACAGGGAAGCGACGAGCAGTACTTC

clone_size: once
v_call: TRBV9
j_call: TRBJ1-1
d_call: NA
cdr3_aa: CASSVGPGETEAFF
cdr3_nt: TGTGCCAGCAGCGTAGGACCAGGGGAAACTGAAGCTTTCTTT

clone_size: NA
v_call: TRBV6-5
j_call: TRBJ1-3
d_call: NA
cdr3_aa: CASRSGFGGNTIYF
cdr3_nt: TGTGCCAGCAGATCAGGGTTCGGAGGAAACACCATATATTTT

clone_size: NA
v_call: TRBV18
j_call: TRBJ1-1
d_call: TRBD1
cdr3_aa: CASSRDRNTEAFF
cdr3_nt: TGTGCCAGCTCAAGGGACAGGAACACTGAAGCTTTCTTT

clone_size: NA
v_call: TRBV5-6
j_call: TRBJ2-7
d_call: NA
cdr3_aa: CASRWGGNSYEQYF
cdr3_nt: TGTGCCAGCAGGTGGGGCGGAAACTCCTACGAGCAGTACTTC

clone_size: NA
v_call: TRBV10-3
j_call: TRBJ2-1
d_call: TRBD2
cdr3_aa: CAISGSLAGPSNEQFF
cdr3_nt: TGTGCCATCAGTGGTTCACTAGCGGGCCCGAGCAATGAGCAGTTCTTC

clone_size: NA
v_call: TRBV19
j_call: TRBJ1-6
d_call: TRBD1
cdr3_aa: CASSPPQGVNSPLHF
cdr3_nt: TGTGCCAGTAGTCCCCCACAGGGGGTCAATTCACCCCTCCACTTT

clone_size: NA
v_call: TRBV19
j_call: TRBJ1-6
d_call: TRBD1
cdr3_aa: CASSMEQGARNSPLHF
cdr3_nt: TGTGCCAGTAGTATGGAGCAGGGGGCGCGTAATTCACCCCTCCACTTT